This T cell receptor beta chain comes out of a study of blood T cell repertoires in COVID-19. Turning to the study itself: In each case, the material was cDNA or gDNA derived from T cells, B-cell-depleted T cells, or PBMCs.

Using immunoSEQ multiplex PCR, the repertoire was profiled, and TCRdb retains in-frame clones only, with some absent. The sample yields 65,000 to 85,000 clones, 75% to 90% seen once. The CDR3 contains 14 residues. The germline V and J ends were trimmed by 8 bases and 9 bases, with 22 bases remaining between them. Germline CDR1 reads MNHEY; CDR2 reads SVGAGI. Source material: peripheral blood. V usage is TRBV6-5 and J usage is TRBJ1-2; no clear D. This clonotype was sampled from a man of 80 years or more with COVID-19, enrolled during active disease. This chain's CDR3 is CASAGLSPYGSYTF. CDR3 bases: TGTGCCAGCGCAGGACTGTCCCCGTATGGGAGCTACACCTTC.